This TCR beta chain was documented in a study of shared clonotypes between healthy human individuals. General study findings and limits: Despite large depth, rarefaction showed incomplete sorted-subset sequencing.

The CDR3 totals 17 residues. CDR1 and CDR2 from the germline V gene are MNHNS and SASEGT. The germline V and J ends were trimmed by 3 bases and 1 base, with 15 bases remaining between them. Original processing methods: ImmunoSEQ junction-only sequences lacked quality scores, so their filtering differed. This table comes from immunoSEQ multiplex PCR, and its TCRdb copy is limited to in-frame clones, with some not included. That table supplies the V and J calls and clone size; D and trimming were determined from the DNA. The sample records 950,000 to 1,100,000 clones, under 80% being singletons. Healthy and HIV-negative, the adult donors had no recent acute infections or vaccinations. As for this clone: Antigen unknown.

The sequence was collected from a man between 18 and 29 years old in good health. This sequence joins TRBV6-1 and TRBJ2-2; a weak D match, TRBD2 (5 bases). Material for sequencing was memory CD4+ T cells sorted from blood. Documented subset: CD45RA-negative fraction. The CDR3 is CASSEGASALNTGELFF. The CDR3 nucleotides read TGTGCCAGCAGTGAGGGAGCATCCGCTTTGAACACCGGGGAGCTGTTTTTT.